This T cell receptor (beta chain) comes out of a study of CD8 T cells in ankylosing spondylitis. Regarding this clonotype: Antigen specificity is unknown.

A quantitative 5'-RACE method, one with molecular barcodes, was used to make TCR beta libraries. TCRdb used MiXCR to reprocess the 5' RACE reads, holding one entry per CDR3 protein. The table records about 280,000 distinct CDR3 sequences, roughly 20% of them present only once. Germline CDR1 SGDLS, CDR2 YYNGEE. The V and J ends lost 0 bases and 11 bases, in that order; junction bases with no gene match: 5. This CDR3 comprises 15 residues. Study-level results: Disease-associated clonotypes exhibited CD8+ identity and were relatively infrequent in peripheral blood. Seemingly distinctive of ankylosing spondylitis blood was a TCR beta motif formed by eight highly homologous variants.

Sequenced: blood, either unsorted or a sorted T cell fraction (not recorded which). The chain is built from TRBV9 and TRBJ2-1; 13 nucleotides line up with TRBD2. This receptor was identified in a male donor with ankylosing spondylitis or in good health (not recorded which). CDR3 residues: CASSVVTSGRAQQFF. The CDR3 nucleotides read TGTGCCAGCAGCGTAGTAACTAGCGGGAGGGCACAGCAGTTCTTC.